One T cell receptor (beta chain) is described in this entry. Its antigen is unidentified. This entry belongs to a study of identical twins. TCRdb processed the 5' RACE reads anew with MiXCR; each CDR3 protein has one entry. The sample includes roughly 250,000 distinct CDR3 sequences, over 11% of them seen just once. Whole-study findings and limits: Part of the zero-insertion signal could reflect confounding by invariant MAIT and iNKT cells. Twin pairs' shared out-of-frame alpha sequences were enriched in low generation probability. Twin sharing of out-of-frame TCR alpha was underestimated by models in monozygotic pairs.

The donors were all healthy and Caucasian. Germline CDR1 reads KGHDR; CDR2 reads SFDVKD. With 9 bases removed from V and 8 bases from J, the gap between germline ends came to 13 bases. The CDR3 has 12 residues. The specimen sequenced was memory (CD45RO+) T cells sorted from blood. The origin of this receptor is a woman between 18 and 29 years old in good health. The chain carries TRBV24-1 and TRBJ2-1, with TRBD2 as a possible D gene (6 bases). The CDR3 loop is CATRGSGDEQFF. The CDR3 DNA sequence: TGTGCCACCCGGGGGAGTGGAGATGAGCAGTTCTTC.